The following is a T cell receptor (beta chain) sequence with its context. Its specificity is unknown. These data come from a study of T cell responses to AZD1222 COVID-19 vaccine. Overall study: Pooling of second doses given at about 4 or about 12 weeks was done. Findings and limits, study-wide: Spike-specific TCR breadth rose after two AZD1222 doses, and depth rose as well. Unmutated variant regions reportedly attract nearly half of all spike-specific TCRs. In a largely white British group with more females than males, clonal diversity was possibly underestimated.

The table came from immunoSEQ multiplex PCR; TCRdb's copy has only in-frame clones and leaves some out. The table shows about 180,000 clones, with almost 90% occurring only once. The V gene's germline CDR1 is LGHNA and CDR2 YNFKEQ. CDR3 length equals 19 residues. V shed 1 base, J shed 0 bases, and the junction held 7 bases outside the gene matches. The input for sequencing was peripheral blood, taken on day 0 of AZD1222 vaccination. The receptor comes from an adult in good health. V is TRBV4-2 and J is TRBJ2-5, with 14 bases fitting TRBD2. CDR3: CASSQVGLAGGRYQETQYF. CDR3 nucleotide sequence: TGTGCCAGCAGCCAAGTTGGACTAGCGGGGGGACGGTACCAAGAGACCCAGTACTTC.